The 25 T cell receptor beta chains listed next were all sequenced from one sample in a study of shared clonotypes between healthy human individuals. Repertoires were generated with immunoSEQ multiplex PCR, while TCRdb's copy carries only in-frame clones and drops some. The repertoire holds over a million clones, with about 76% as singletons. Sequencing used memory CD4+ T cells sorted from blood. Regarding subset: CD45RA-negative fraction. The receptors originated from a young man in good health.

The CDR3 loop is CASSIGSNQPQHF. In nucleotides, the CDR3 is TGTGCCAGCAGCATTGGTAGCAATCAGCCCCAGCATTTT. The chain combines TRBV7-9 with TRBJ1-5; no clear D gene. Germline V CDR1 and CDR2: SEHNR, FQNEAQ (reference sequence). This CDR3 is built from 13 residues. V was cut by 5 bases and J by 0 bases, with 5 bases left in between.

The J gene is TRBJ1-5, the V gene TRBV9; D possibly corresponds to TRBD1 (6 bases). The CDR3 is 15 residues long. CDR1 is SGDLS, CDR2 YYNGEE, per germline. V was trimmed by 0 bases and J by 7 bases, leaving 14 bases between them. The CDR3 DNA reads TGTGCCAGCAGCGTAGGGGGGGACACGCCACAGCCCCAGCATTTT. It yields the protein CASSVGGDTPQPQHF.

As to this clone: Additional DNA sequences in this sample encode the identical CDR3. The CDR3 loop reads CASSLVGSSYEQYF. In nucleotides, the CDR3 is TGTGCCAGCAGCTTAGTCGGGAGCTCCTACGAGCAGTACTTC. The chain employs TRBV7-2 and TRBJ2-7; possibly TRBD2 for D (6 bases). V was trimmed by 1 base and J by 0 bases, leaving 7 bases between them. Germline CDR1 SGHTA, CDR2 FQGNSA. The CDR3 consists of 14 residues.

CDR3 amino acids: CASSRTATEAFF. CDR3 DNA sequence: TGCGCCAGCAGCCGGACAGCCACTGAAGCTTTCTTT. The chain is built from TRBV10-2 and TRBJ1-1, with D perhaps matching TRBD1 (6 bases). Trimming removed 6 bases from V and 4 bases from J, with 9 bases in between. The CDR3 is made up of 12 amino acids. CDR1 WSHSY and CDR2 SAAADI come from the germline V gene.

The table lists this clone with a count of one. The chain joins TRBV21-1 to TRBJ2-7; the DNA was not compared with TRBD2, the D call given in the table. TRBV21-1 represents a pseudogene. This CDR3 region has 16 residues. The CDR3 coding sequence is TGTGCCAGCAGCAAAGGCTGGCGGGAGGGGAAAAACGAGCAGTACTTC. This gives the protein CASSKGWREGKNEQYF.

Here the CDR3 reads CASISGLAGDYEQYF. Here the CDR3 DNA reads TGTGCCAGCATTTCGGGACTAGCGGGGGACTACGAGCAGTACTTC. The V and J genes are TRBV6-1 and TRBJ2-7, with 14 bases aligning to TRBD2. The trim removed 7 bases at V and 3 bases at J, leaving 5 bases unmatched. Germline assignment: CDR1 MNHNS and CDR2 SASEGT. The CDR3 extends over 15 amino acids.

V and J are TRBV25-1 and TRBJ2-7, with D tentatively TRBD1 or TRBD2 (6 bases each). The V and J ends lost 3 bases and 7 bases respectively, with 19 bases between them. Germline-derived CDR1 and CDR2 are MGHDK and SYGVNS. This CDR3 has 15 residues. In DNA form, the CDR3 reads TGTGCCAGCAGTGAGCCCCGCACGGGGGCAGAAGAGCAGTACTTC. Translated, it gives CASSEPRTGAEEQYF.

This chain connects TRBV5-5 to TRBJ1-1; D is unresolved. This CDR3 has 15 residues. The V end was cut by 1 base, the J end by 0 bases, with 10 bases between. Germline values: CDR1 SGHKS, CDR2 YYEKEE (reference sequence). The CDR3 protein is CASSLTARVNTEAFF. DNA of the CDR3: TGTGCCAGCAGCTTGACGGCGCGGGTGAACACTGAAGCTTTCTTT.

V gene TRBV5-1 combines with J gene TRBJ2-5; 10 bases are a match to TRBD1. The V and J ends lost 3 bases and 5 bases, in that order; junction bases with no gene match: 7. This CDR3 contains 15 residues. CDR1 SGHRS and CDR2 YFSETQ come from the germline V gene. CDR3 amino acids: CASSSGQGVWETQYF. DNA for the CDR3: TGCGCCAGCAGCTCTGGACAGGGGGTTTGGGAGACCCAGTACTTC.

The chain couples TRBV6-5 to TRBJ2-2; 7 bases line up with TRBD1. The J segment lost 4 bases and the V segment lost 7 bases, leaving 3 bases of the junction unmatched. Per germline, CDR1 MNHEY and CDR2 SVGAGI. This CDR3 is built from 13 residues. CDR3 nucleotide sequence: TGTGCCAGCAAGGGGGCCTCCACCGGGGAGCTGTTTTTT. Its protein is CASKGASTGELFF.

This chain connects TRBV4-1 to TRBJ1-2, with TRBD1 matching 10 bases. Trimming cost V 4 bases and J 5 bases; bases outside gene matches: 7. From germline, CDR1 is MGHRA and CDR2 YSYEKL. CDR3 size: 15 residues. CDR3 sequence: CASSPGTGVGYGYTF. In DNA, the CDR3 is TGCGCCAGCAGCCCCGGGACAGGGGTTGGGTATGGCTACACCTTC.

The V gene is TRBV10-3, the J gene TRBJ2-7; D perhaps matches TRBD2 (5 bases). Germline assignment: CDR1 ENHRY and CDR2 SYGVKD. This CDR3 is built from 13 residues. V was clipped by 8 bases and J by 6 bases, with 17 bases between them. CDR3 amino acids: CAISQSGSGEQYF. The CDR3, as DNA: TGTGCCATCTCCCAATCGGGGTCGGGCGAGCAGTACTTC.

The V gene is TRBV7-2, the J gene TRBJ2-5; 11 bases map to TRBD2. The J segment lost 9 bases and the V segment lost 5 bases, leaving 14 bases of the junction unmatched. The germline gives CDR1 SGHTA, CDR2 FQGNSA. This CDR3 is built from 16 residues. The CDR3, as DNA: TGTGCCAGCAGCCCAGCGACTAGCGGGGCTGGACATCCCCAGTACTTC. Its translation: CASSPATSGAGHPQYF.

This sequence joins TRBV5-1 and TRBJ2-1; 11 bases match TRBD1. The CDR3 is 15 residues long. Per germline, CDR1 SGHRS and CDR2 YFSETQ. V gave up 2 bases and J gave up 10 bases; unmatched junction bases: 8. The DNA of the CDR3 is TGCGCCAGCAGCTTCTCCGGACAGGGGGCTGGGGAGCAGTTCTTC. Protein: CASSFSGQGAGEQFF.

Comments on this clone: The same CDR3 is also encoded by other DNA sequences in this sample. The genes are TRBV10-3 and TRBJ2-4, with D possibly matching TRBD2 (6 bases). V lost 0 bases, J lost 0 bases, and 9 bases lay in between. CDR1 is ENHRY, CDR2 SYGVKD, per germline. The CDR3 is 16 residues long. CDR3 residues: CAISESGLLAKNIQYF. The CDR3, as DNA: TGTGCCATCAGTGAGTCGGGACTTCTAGCCAAAAACATTCAGTACTTC.

This clone appeared a single time. The chain recombines TRBV7-8 with TRBJ2-7; perhaps TRBD2 as D (6 bases). Germline loops: CDR1 SGHVS, CDR2 FQNEAQ. V lost 0 bases, J lost 3 bases, and 15 bases lay in between. The CDR3 totals 16 residues. For the CDR3, the DNA is TGTGCCAGCAGCTTAGCGACGGCGGGACCGTACTACGAGCAGTACTTC. Amino acid sequence: CASSLATAGPYYEQYF.

The rearrangement joins TRBV2 to TRBJ1-6, with D unresolved. Germline V gene sequence: CDR1 SNHLY, CDR2 FYNNEI. The CDR3 consists of 14 residues. V lost 1 base, J lost 4 bases, and 5 bases lay in between. For the CDR3, the DNA is TGTGCCAGCAGTGAAGGAGGGTATAATTCACCCCTCCACTTT. As protein: CASSEGGYNSPLHF.

The chain is built from TRBV5-8 and TRBJ1-1, with 8 nucleotides matching TRBD1. Looked up from germline, CDR1 is SGHTS and CDR2 is YDEGEE. The CDR3 consists of 16 residues. The V and J ends lost 0 bases and 0 bases, in that order; junction bases with no gene match: 4. CDR3 residues: CASSLAWTGLNTEAFF. The CDR3 region has the DNA TGTGCCAGCAGCTTGGCATGGACAGGGTTGAACACTGAAGCTTTCTTT.

The J gene is TRBJ1-1, the V gene TRBV2; D gene unclear. Trimming shortened V by 6 bases and J by 11 bases, and 13 bases separated the two germline ends. From germline, CDR1 is SNHLY and CDR2 FYNNEI. CDR3 length equals 11 residues. For the CDR3, the DNA is TGTGCCAGCAGCACCGAGTATGGGGCTTTCTTT. Its translation: CASSTEYGAFF.

This chain uses TRBV5-1 with TRBJ2-5, with D perhaps being TRBD1 or TRBD2 (5 bases each). The germline V gene encodes CDR1 SGHRS and CDR2 YFSETQ. This CDR3 contains 15 residues. Trimming shortened V by 3 bases and J by 5 bases, and 17 bases separated the two germline ends. The chain's CDR3 is CASSWGYTQRETQYF. DNA of the CDR3: TGCGCCAGCAGCTGGGGGTATACCCAGCGGGAGACCCAGTACTTC.

The chain joins TRBV21-1 to TRBJ2-2; TRBD2 is the table's D call and was not checked against the DNA. TRBV21-1 is classified as a pseudogene. This CDR3 comprises 19 residues. The CDR3 bases are TGTGCCAGCAGCAAAGGGGAAACTAGCGGGAGGGTGAGCTCCGGGGAGCTGTTTTTT. Residues: CASSKGETSGRVSSGELFF.

The CDR3 region has the DNA TGTGCCAGCAGCTTGATAGGGAATGCTTTCTTT. The encoded protein is CASSLIGNAFF. The gene calls are TRBV5-8 and TRBJ1-1; D is unresolved. Per germline, CDR1 SGHTS and CDR2 YDEGEE. Trimming shortened V by 1 base and J by 11 bases, and 9 bases separated the two germline ends. CDR3 length: 11 residues. The whole variable domain, remainder taken from reference TRBV5-8 and TRBJ1-1, is EAGVTQSPTHLIKTRGQQATLRCSPISGHTSVYWYQQALGLGLQFLLWYDEGEERNRGNFPPRFSGRQFPNYSSELNVNALELEDSALYLCASSLIGNAFFGQGTRLTVV.

V usage is TRBV28 and J usage is TRBJ2-7; D is perhaps TRBD1 (6 bases). Trimming took 7 bases from V and 4 from J, leaving 11 bases between them. This CDR3 has 12 amino acids. Germline V lookup: CDR1 MDHEN, CDR2 SYDVKM. The CDR3 sequence: CASKRGFYEQYF. The CDR3 DNA follows: TGTGCCAGCAAGAGGGGGTTTTACGAGCAGTACTTC.

About this clone itself: A much bigger clone sits one base away, suggesting this may be a read error. Different DNA sequences within this sample yield the same CDR3. The chain uses TRBV30 and TRBJ1-1; 7 nucleotides align to TRBD1. Germline V gene lookup returns CDR1 GTSNPN and CDR2 SVGIG (reference sequence). The CDR3 loop spans 14 amino acids. V dropped 2 bases and J dropped 11; count of bases not matched to a gene: 14. The CDR3 DNA reads TGTGCCTGGAGTAGGGAACAGGGGCTCGGAGGGGCTTTCTTT. It is translated as CAWSREQGLGGAFF.

The genes are TRBV7-2 and TRBJ2-2; perhaps TRBD2 as D (7 bases). The CDR3 totals 16 residues. Germline values: CDR1 SGHTA, CDR2 FQGNSA. Trimming cost V 5 bases and J 4 bases, with 17 bases left between them. CDR3 bases: TGTGCCAGCAGCCCCAGGGGCGGGAGAGGCACCGGGGAGCTGTTTTTT. It specifies CASSPRGGRGTGELFF.